The clone carrying this T cell receptor beta chain came up many times. No antigen is known for it. Quantitative 5'-RACE with molecular barcodes generated TCR beta libraries. TCRdb redid the calling of the 5' RACE reads with MiXCR, one entry per CDR3 protein. The sample carries about 240,000 distinct CDR3 sequences, 8% to 9.5% recorded once. This specimen comes from a study of CD8 T cells in ankylosing spondylitis. Study-level results: For ankylosing spondylitis blood, a TCR beta motif of 7 to 9 highly homologous variants appeared characteristic. In the blood and synovial fluid of reactive arthritis, some motif variants had been previously reported. Disease-linked clones bore a CD8+ phenotype, appearing relatively rarely in peripheral blood.

Sequenced input: blood, either unsorted or a sorted T cell fraction (not recorded which). The TCR was taken from a male donor with ankylosing spondylitis or in good health (not recorded which).

CDR3 nucleotide sequence: TGCAGCGGAGTACCCGGGACCGGATTAGCCAATGAGCAGTTCTTC. It is translated as CSGVPGTGLANEQFF. The rearrangement links TRBV29-1 to TRBJ2-1, with D perhaps given as TRBD1 or TRBD2 (5 bases each). This CDR3 contains 15 residues. Trimming stripped 7 bases from V and 6 bases from J, with 22 bases between. Germline assignment: CDR1 SQVTM and CDR2 ANQGSEA.